The next 17 T cell receptor beta chains were all read from a single sample in a study of T-cell reconstitution after alpha-beta-depleted transplantation in children. The TCRbeta library was prepared with unique molecular identifiers. TCRdb ran MiXCR on the PCR reads and lists one entry per CDR3 protein. This sample carries roughly 150,000 distinct CDR3 sequences, approximately 10% of them seen once, and the ten largest clones take about 13%. The material was PBMCs, obtained before TCRalphabeta/CD19-depleted stem cell transplant. These receptors came from a boy aged 2 to 10 with acute myeloid leukemia, due to receive a stem cell transplant.

The rearrangement links TRBV20-1 to TRBJ2-6; a possible D gene is TRBD2 (6 bases). In germline, CDR1 is DFQATT, CDR2 SNEGSKA (reference sequence). This CDR3 comprises 16 residues. In nucleotides, the CDR3 is TGCAGCTTCTGGGGCCAGGGACTCCCTGGGGCCAACGTCCTGACTTTC. This codes for CSFWGQGLPGANVLTF.

This clonotype has at least ten counts. This rearrangement joins TRBV7-2 to TRBJ1-2; D uncertain. The CDR3 covers 12 residues. Deletions cut 4 bases from V and 4 bases from J, with 7 bases between. Germline V gene lookup returns CDR1 SGHTA and CDR2 FQGNSA. The CDR3 spells CASSYGVYGYTF. DNA of the CDR3: TGTGCCAGCAGCTATGGGGTCTATGGCTACACCTTC. Filled out from reference TRBV7-2 and TRBJ1-2, the complete variable domain reads GAGVSQSPSNKVTEKGKDVELRCDPISGHTALYWYRQSLGQGLEFLIYFQGNSAPDKSGLPSDRFSAERTGGSVSTLTIQRTQQEDSAVYLCASSYGVYGYTFGSGTRLTVV.

This clonotype has at least ten counts. The rearrangement uses TRBV20-1 and TRBJ2-3; 11 positions match TRBD2. The germline CDR1 and CDR2 sequences are DFQATT and SNEGSKA (reference sequence). With 3 bases clipped from V and 6 bases from J, the junction kept 11 bases outside the gene matches. CDR3 length equals 16 residues. The DNA of the CDR3 is TGCAGTGCTAGGAATTTCCTAGCGGGGGGAGGGGATACGCAGTATTTT. It codes for CSARNFLAGGGDTQYF.

This clonotype has ten or more counts. This chain connects TRBV20-1 to TRBJ2-3; D might be TRBD2 (5 bases). With 2 bases removed from V and 1 base from J, the gap between germline ends came to 7 bases. This CDR3 contains 13 residues. Germline assignment: CDR1 DFQATT and CDR2 SNEGSKA (reference sequence). CDR3 bases: TGCAGTGCTAGAACGGAGGGCACAGATACGCAGTATTTT. Its protein is CSARTEGTDTQYF.

At least ten counts were recorded for this clonotype. V is TRBV12-3 or TRBV12-4 and J is TRBJ2-1; the D is unclear. The CDR3 covers 11 residues. V dropped 3 bases and J dropped 8 bases, with 5 bases sitting between them. CDR3 sequence reads: CASSFSHEQFF. The DNA of the CDR3 is TGTGCCAGCAGTTTTTCACATGAGCAGTTCTTC.

This clonotype was found many times. This sequence joins TRBV4-1 and TRBJ2-6; no firm D call. Trimming removed 4 bases at V and 2 bases at J, with 6 bases between. The germline CDR1 and CDR2 sequences are MGHRA and YSYEKL. This CDR3 region has 14 residues. The CDR3 sequence: CASSPEPGANVLTF. The CDR3 DNA reads TGCGCCAGCAGCCCCGAGCCTGGGGCCAACGTCCTGACTTTC.

This clonotype came up many times. The rearrangement links TRBV12-3 or TRBV12-4 to TRBJ2-2, with 8 nucleotides matching TRBD2. CDR3 length equals 13 residues. Trimming cost V 5 bases and J 7 bases; bases outside gene matches: 3. CDR3 nucleotide sequence: TGTGCCAGCAGTCCGGGGACTAGCGGGGAGCTGTTTTTT. Its translation: CASSPGTSGELFF.

The sample holds many counts of this clonotype. The CDR3 here is CASSARTSGSYNEQFF. CDR3 nucleotide sequence: TGTGCCAGCAGCGCCCGGACTAGCGGGAGTTATAATGAGCAGTTCTTC. This chain links TRBV4-2 with TRBJ2-1; 13 positions match TRBD2. This CDR3 has 16 amino acids. The germline CDR1 and CDR2 sequences are LGHNA and YNFKEQ. The V segment lost 5 bases and the J segment 7 bases; nucleotides outside the gene matches: 8.

This clonotype was counted at least ten times. The chain employs TRBV19 and TRBJ2-6; D is unresolved. Per germline, CDR1 LNHDA and CDR2 SQIVND (reference sequence). Trimming stripped 9 bases from V and 0 bases from J, with 9 bases between. The CDR3 consists of 14 residues. The CDR3, as DNA: TGTGCCAGCGGACGTGTCTCTGGGGCCAACGTCCTGACTTTC. This translates into CASGRVSGANVLTF. Combining the CDR3 with reference TRBV19 and TRBJ2-6 gives the whole variable domain DGGITQSPKYLFRKEGQNVTLSCEQNLNHDAMYWYRQDPGQGLRLIYYSQIVNDFQKGDIAEGYSVSREKKESFPLTVTSAQKNPTAFYLCASGRVSGANVLTFGAGSRLTVL.

Many counts were recorded for this clonotype. The V and J genes are TRBV14 and TRBJ2-7, with 11 bases that match TRBD1. CDR1 and CDR2 from the germline V gene are SGHDN and FVKESK. The length of the CDR3 is 15 residues. J gave up 3 bases and V 3 bases, and 4 bases lay outside the gene matches. CDR3 coding DNA: TGTGCCAGCAGCCATACGGGACAGGGGGTCTACGAGCAGTACTTC. It codes for CASSHTGQGVYEQYF.

The table lists this clonotype with many counts. This sequence joins TRBV24-1 and TRBJ2-7; 13 nucleotides line up with TRBD2. CDR3 length: 16 amino acids. Germline trimming cut 4 bases from V and 3 bases from J; bases unmatched to any gene: 5. The V gene's germline CDR1 is KGHDR and CDR2 SFDVKD. The DNA of the CDR3 is TGTGCCACCAGTGAACGGGGACTAGCGGGACACTACGAGCAGTACGTC. Translating gives CATSERGLAGHYEQYV.

The chain has TRBV5-4 and TRBJ2-1; no clear D. The CDR3 runs 16 residues. Trimming removed 0 bases at V and 7 bases at J, with 17 bases between. The germline gives CDR1 SGHNT, CDR2 YYREEE (reference sequence). CDR3 nucleotide sequence: TGTGCCAGCAGCTTGGCCCAAATGACCGGGCCGAATGAGCAGTTCTTC. Encoded protein: CASSLAQMTGPNEQFF.

The genes are TRBV5-8 and TRBJ1-3, with D perhaps TRBD1 (5 bases). The CDR3 consists of 13 residues. The germline V gene encodes CDR1 SGHTS and CDR2 YDEGEE. Deletions cut 1 base from V and 3 bases from J, with 5 bases between. CDR3 protein: CASSLTGGNTIYF. Written as DNA, the CDR3 is TGTGCCAGCAGCTTGACAGGTGGAAACACCATATATTTT.

This clonotype was found many times. V gene TRBV3-1 combines with J gene TRBJ2-7, with 7 bases lining up with TRBD1. V lost 5 bases to trimming and J lost 0 bases; unmatched junction nucleotides: 7. This CDR3 contains 15 residues. The germline gives CDR1 LGHDT, CDR2 YNNKEL (reference sequence). The CDR3 loop reads CASSVDRFYSYEQYF. CDR3 nucleotide sequence: TGTGCCAGCAGCGTGGACAGGTTTTACTCCTACGAGCAGTACTTC.

In its sample, this clonotype was seen many times. V usage is TRBV7-3 and J usage is TRBJ1-1; tentative D call: TRBD1 (6 bases). The germline V gene has CDR1 SGHTA and CDR2 FQGTGA. V lost 6 bases to trimming and J lost 1 base, with 15 bases between them. The CDR3 consists of 15 residues. CDR3 bases: TGTGCCAGCAGGTCACAGGGATACCCGAACACTGAAGCTTTCTTT. This sequence encodes CASRSQGYPNTEAFF.

This clonotype was counted at least ten times. As DNA, the CDR3 is TGTGCCAGCAGTTTTTTGCAGGCCAATCAGCCCCAGCATTTT. Amino acids: CASSFLQANQPQHF. The chain carries TRBV28 and TRBJ1-5; D gene uncertain. There are 14 residues in the CDR3. Trimming left V 3 bases short and J 3 bases short, with 9 bases between. Germline CDR1 and CDR2: MDHEN and SYDVKM.

This clonotype was seen repeatedly, ten times or more. The chain links TRBV7-2 to TRBJ1-1; perhaps TRBD1 as D (5 bases). Germline V lookup: CDR1 SGHTA, CDR2 FQGNSA. Trimming left V 3 bases short and J 10 bases short, with 24 bases between. The CDR3 extends over 16 amino acids. The CDR3 protein is CASSFGIGTHNMGAFF. As DNA, the CDR3 is TGTGCCAGCAGCTTTGGGATCGGGACGCACAACATGGGAGCTTTCTTT.